This record looks at one T cell receptor (beta chain) sequence and its context. At least ten counts were recorded for this clonotype. Which antigen it targets is not known. Base quality data are lacking; no much larger clone is found one base away. Unsorted PBMC libraries were generated from 2 million PBMCs stored in RNAlater at -80 °C until RNA extraction. The multiple sclerosis patients were enrolled in a US clinical protocol that evaluated disease progression with magnetic resonance imaging. PBMCs were separated from peripheral blood using Ficoll-Hypaque density gradient centrifugation and then cryopreserved in liquid nitrogen. This specimen belongs to a study of neurological immune-mediated disorders (dated by TCRdb to the late 2010s). Concerning the study at large: Among the approximately 35 multiple sclerosis patients, relapsing-remitting MS was present in some 31 and secondary progressive MS was present in 3. Peripheral blood TCR-beta repertoires from HTLV-I-associated myelopathy (HAM/TSP) patients, multiple sclerosis patients and healthy controls were compared by UMI-based sequencing. Longitudinal samples, technical triplicates and paired sorted CD4+ and CD8+ T-cell subsets, alongside PBMC samples, were included among the approximately 100 TCR-beta libraries. Of the 70 or so subjects in the cohort, about 14 were HAM/TSP patients, some 35 were multiple sclerosis patients, and 20 were healthy controls. The investigation overall reported the following: The highest TCR clonal expansion was observed in HAM/TSP patients, whereas the lowest was observed in MS patients, even when compared with healthy controls. Expanded clones from different subjects shared no identical CDR3 amino acid sequences, which suggests that TCR-beta repertoires were private in all groups. In a phylogenetic analysis, the repertoires of 18 out of 34 MS patients fell into a single cluster of related CDR3 sequences, pointing to a possible signature at the repertoire level. The MS cluster was not associated with any clinical or MRI features, and the authors stated that larger cohorts are needed.

Relative to germline, V is 6 bases shorter and J is 4 bases shorter, with 10 bases between their ends. The germline V gene encodes CDR1 ENHRY and CDR2 SYGVKD. The CDR3 sequence holds 13 residues, the cysteine and phenylalanine included. The CDR3 DNA has 39 bases and is translated from base 1. cDNA was synthesized by template-switch 5'RACE using a primer carrying a 10-nucleotide random unique molecular identifier by which each TCR transcript was tagged. Each sequencing run produced over 190 million TCR-beta sequences covering 15-18 subjects. The RNeasy kit was used to extract total RNA. The KAPA Real-time Library Amplification kit was used to amplify TCR-beta VDJ regions with primers targeting the TCR constant region and the 5'RACE anchor. A first PCR added sample indexes and Illumina adaptors, and a second PCR then raised library yield. The roughly 650 bp TCR product was size-selected on a 2% E-gel SizeSelection system after Ampure bead purification. Before pooling, library quality was checked on a Bioanalyzer, concentration was measured with Qubit, and libraries were quantified with the Kapa Library Quantification kit. An Illumina HiSeq 2500 was used to sequence the libraries paired-end at 2 x 150 bp. To increase sequence diversity, roughly 23-30% phiX was spiked into each library pool. In the authors' own workflow: The quality-filtered reads were processed with the UMI-based MiGEC pipeline, whose error correction step removed more than 90% of the raw TCR sequences. VDJ genes were aligned to IMGT germline references, and clonotypes were defined by unique CDR3 amino acid sequence plus V-J genes. Clonal expansion, Shannon diversity and CDR3 relatedness were evaluated with VDJtools (CalcPairwiseDistances, ClusterSamples), while phylogenetic trees were built in CLCbio workbench. Expanded clones were defined as having at least 8 unique UMIs, based on coefficient-of-variation modelling across technical triplicates. TCRdb reprocessed the public reads (quality trimming at Q25 with fastp, clone calling with MiXCR) and kept in-frame beta chains. Entries that share a CDR3 protein sequence are merged under the most common genes and DNA. These V and J calls rely on TCRdb rather than the paper's analysis. This sample holds roughly 62,000 distinct CDR3 sequences; 3.5% to 4.5% were observed only once. The ten largest clones capture 2.2% of the sample.

The specimen sequenced was PBMCs. In this chain, TRBV10-3 is recombined with TRBJ2-1; no D gene is confidently identified. This TCR was sampled from a woman in her 50s with multiple sclerosis. The DNA sequence is given as TGTGCCATCAGCGAGGTGGGATACAATGAGCAGTTCTTC. The translation is CAISEVGYNEQFF.